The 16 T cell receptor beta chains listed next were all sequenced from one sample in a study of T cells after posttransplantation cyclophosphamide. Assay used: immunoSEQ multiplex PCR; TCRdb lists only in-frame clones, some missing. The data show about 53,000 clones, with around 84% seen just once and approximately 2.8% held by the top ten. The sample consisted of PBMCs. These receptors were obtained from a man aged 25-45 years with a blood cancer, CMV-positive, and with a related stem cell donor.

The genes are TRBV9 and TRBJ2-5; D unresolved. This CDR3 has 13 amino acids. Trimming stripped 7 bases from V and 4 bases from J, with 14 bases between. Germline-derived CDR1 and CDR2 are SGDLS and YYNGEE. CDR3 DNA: TGTGCCAGCTCTGTCGACTCACGAGAGACCCAGTACTTC. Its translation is CASSVDSRETQYF. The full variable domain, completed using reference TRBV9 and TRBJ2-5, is DSGVTQTPKHLITATGQRVTLRCSPRSGDLSVYWYQQSLDQGLQFLIQYYNGEERAKGNILERFSAQQFPDLHSELNLSSLELGDSALYFCASSVDSRETQYFGPGTRLLVL.

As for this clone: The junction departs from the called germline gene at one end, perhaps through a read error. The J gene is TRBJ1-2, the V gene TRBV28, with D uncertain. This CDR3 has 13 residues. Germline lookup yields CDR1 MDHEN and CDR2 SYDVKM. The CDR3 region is CATSRGLSYGYTF. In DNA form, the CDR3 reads TGTGCCACCAGTCGTGGTCTTAGCTATGGCTACACCTTC.

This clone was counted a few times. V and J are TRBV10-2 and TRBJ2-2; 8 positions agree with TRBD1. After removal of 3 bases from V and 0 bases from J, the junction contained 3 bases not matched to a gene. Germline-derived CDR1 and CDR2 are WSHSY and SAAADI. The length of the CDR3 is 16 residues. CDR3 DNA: TGCGCCAGCAGTGACCAGGGGGCCCCGAACACCGGGGAGCTGTTTTTT. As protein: CASSDQGAPNTGELFF.

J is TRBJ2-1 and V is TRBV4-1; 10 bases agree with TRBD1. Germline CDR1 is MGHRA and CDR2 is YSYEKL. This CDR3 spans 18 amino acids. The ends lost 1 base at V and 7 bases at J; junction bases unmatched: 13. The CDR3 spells CASSQGRRTGGNSNEQFF. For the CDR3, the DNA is TGCGCCAGCAGCCAAGGCCGTCGGACAGGGGGTAATAGTAATGAGCAGTTCTTC.

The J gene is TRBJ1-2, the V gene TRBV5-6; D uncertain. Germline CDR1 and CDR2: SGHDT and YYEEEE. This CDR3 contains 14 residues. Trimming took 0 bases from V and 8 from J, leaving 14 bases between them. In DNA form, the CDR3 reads TGTGCCAGCAGCTTGGCGACGGGATGGGGAGGCTACACCTTC. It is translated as CASSLATGWGGYTF.

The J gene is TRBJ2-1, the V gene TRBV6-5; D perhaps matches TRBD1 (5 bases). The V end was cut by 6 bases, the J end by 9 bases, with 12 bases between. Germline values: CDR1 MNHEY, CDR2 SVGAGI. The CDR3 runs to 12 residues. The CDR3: CASRTQGFEQFF. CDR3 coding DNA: TGTGCCAGCAGGACTCAGGGTTTTGAGCAGTTCTTC.

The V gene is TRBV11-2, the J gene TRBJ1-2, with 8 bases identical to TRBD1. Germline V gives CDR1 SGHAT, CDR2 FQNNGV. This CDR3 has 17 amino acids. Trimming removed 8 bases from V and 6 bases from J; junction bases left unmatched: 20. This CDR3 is CASQTGTGFTLSDGYTF. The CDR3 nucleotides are TGTGCCAGCCAAACCGGGACAGGATTTACCCTTAGTGATGGCTACACCTTC.

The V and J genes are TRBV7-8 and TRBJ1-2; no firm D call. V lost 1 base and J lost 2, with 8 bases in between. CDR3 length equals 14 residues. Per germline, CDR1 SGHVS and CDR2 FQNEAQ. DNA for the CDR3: TGTGCCAGCAGCTTAGGCAGCGTCAACTATGGCTACACCTTC. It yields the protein CASSLGSVNYGYTF.

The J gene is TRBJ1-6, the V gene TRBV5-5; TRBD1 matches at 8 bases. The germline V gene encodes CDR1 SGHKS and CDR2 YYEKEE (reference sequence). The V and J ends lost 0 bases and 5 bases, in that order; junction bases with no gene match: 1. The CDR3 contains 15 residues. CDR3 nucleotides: TGTGCCAGCAGCTTGGCAGGGGGCAATAATTCACCCCTCCACTTT. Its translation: CASSLAGGNNSPLHF.

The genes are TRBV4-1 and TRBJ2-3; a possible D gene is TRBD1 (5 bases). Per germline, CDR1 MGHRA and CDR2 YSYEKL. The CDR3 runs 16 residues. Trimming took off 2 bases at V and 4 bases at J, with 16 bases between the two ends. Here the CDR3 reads CASSQRYDTGPDTQYF. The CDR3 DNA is TGCGCCAGCAGCCAACGATATGACACAGGACCAGATACGCAGTATTTT.

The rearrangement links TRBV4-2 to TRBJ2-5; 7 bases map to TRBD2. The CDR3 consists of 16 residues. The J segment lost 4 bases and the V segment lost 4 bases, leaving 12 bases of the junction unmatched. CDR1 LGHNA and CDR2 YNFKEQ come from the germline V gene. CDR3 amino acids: CASSRGGVAGRETQYF. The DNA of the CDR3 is TGTGCCAGCAGCCGTGGGGGGGTAGCGGGTAGAGAGACCCAGTACTTC.

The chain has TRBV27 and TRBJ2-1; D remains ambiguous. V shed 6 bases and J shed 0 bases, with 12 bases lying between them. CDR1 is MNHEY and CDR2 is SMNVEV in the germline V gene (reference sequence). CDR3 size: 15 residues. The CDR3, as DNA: TGTGCCAGCAGGTTGGGCCTCAGCTCCTACAATGAGCAGTTCTTC. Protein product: CASRLGLSSYNEQFF.

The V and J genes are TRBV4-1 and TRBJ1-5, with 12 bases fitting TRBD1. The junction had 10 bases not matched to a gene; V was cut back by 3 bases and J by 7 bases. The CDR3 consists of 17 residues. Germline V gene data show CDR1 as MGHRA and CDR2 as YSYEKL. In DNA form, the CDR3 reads TGCGCCAGCAGCCATACCCGGGACAGGGGGCTTGGGCAGCCCCAGCATTTT. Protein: CASSHTRDRGLGQPQHF.

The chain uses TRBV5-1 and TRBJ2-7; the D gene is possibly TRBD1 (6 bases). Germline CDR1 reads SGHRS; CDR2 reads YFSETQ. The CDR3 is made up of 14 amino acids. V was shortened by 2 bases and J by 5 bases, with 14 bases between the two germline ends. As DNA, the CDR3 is TGCGCCAGCAGCTTCAAGACAGGCTCAGACGAGCAGTACTTC. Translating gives CASSFKTGSDEQYF.

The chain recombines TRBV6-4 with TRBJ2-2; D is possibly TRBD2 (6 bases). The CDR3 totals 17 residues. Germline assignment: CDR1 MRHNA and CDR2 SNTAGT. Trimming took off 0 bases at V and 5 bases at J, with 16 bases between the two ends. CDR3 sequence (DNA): TGTGCCAGCAGTGACTCCTCCGGCGGGGCTGGTACCGGGGAGCTGTTTTTT. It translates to CASSDSSGGAGTGELFF.

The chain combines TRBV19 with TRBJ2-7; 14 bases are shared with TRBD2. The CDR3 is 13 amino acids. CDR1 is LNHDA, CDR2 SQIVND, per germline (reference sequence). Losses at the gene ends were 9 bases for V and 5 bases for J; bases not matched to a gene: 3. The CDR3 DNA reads TGTGCCAGCGGGACTAGCGGGAGCCACGAGCAGTACTTC. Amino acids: CASGTSGSHEQYF.